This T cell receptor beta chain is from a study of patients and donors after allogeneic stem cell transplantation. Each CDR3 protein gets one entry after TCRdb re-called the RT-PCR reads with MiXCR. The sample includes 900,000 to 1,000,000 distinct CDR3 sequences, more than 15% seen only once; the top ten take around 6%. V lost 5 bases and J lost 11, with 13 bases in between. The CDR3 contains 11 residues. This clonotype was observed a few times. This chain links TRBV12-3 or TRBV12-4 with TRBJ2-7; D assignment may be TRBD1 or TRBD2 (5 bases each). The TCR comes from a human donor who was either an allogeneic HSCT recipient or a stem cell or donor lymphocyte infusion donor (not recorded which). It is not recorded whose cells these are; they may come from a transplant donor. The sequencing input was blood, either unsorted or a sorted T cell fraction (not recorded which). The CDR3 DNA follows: TGTGCCAGCAGTACAGGAATGGGGGAGTACTTC. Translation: CASSTGMGEYF.